These T cell receptor beta chains were read from a single sample in a study of blood T cell repertoires in COVID-19. Sequencing used immunoSEQ multiplex PCR; TCRdb keeps in-frame clones, though not all of them. The sample holds about 150,000 clones; over 75% are singletons and the top ten take over 35%. The sample was peripheral blood. The receptors were sampled from a human donor in a cohort sampled during active COVID-19. CDR3s include the opening cysteine and the closing phenylalanine or tryptophan. D genes are given only for firm matches. Some rows mark clone size as missing; the rest say once, few, many or name a class of expanded clone.

once,TRBD2,TRBJ2-5,18,TRBV5-6,CASSRGLAGGPMEETQYF,TGTGCCAGCAGCAGGGGACTAGCGGGAGGGCCGATGGAAGAGACCCAGTACTTC
-,TRBD1,TRBJ1-5,16,TRBV19,CASSISGDRAIQPQHF,TGTGCCAGTAGTATAAGCGGGGACAGGGCGATCCAGCCCCAGCATTTT
-,-,TRBJ2-5,16,TRBV24-1,CATSDYQGPGVETQYF,TGTGCCACCAGTGATTATCAAGGCCCCGGGGTAGAGACCCAGTACTTC
-,TRBD1,TRBJ1-2,13,TRBV5-4,CASSRTGDNGYTF,TGTGCCAGCAGCCGGACAGGGGATAACGGCTACACCTTC
-,TRBD1,TRBJ1-2,17,TRBV3-1/TRBV3-2,CASSHSPGTGSRYGYTF,TGTGCCAGCAGCCATTCTCCCGGGACAGGTTCCAGGTATGGCTACACCTTC
-,-,TRBJ2-5,15,TRBV24-1,CATGELGTSRETQYF,TGTGCCACGGGTGAACTCGGGACTTCGAGGGAGACCCAGTACTTC
-,-,TRBJ2-1,13,TRBV29-1,CSVDLGGGNEQFF,TGCAGCGTTGACTTGGGGGGAGGCAATGAGCAGTTCTTC
-,-,TRBJ1-4,12,TRBV7-2,CASAARRGKLFF,TGTGCCAGCGCGGCCCGGAGGGGAAAACTGTTTTTT
-,-,TRBJ1-5,13,TRBV7-8,CASSRDIDQPQHF,TGTGCCAGCAGTCGGGACATCGATCAGCCCCAGCATTTT
-,-,TRBJ2-7,16,TRBV11-3,CASSNPATESSYEQYF,TGTGCCAGCAGCAACCCGGCGACTGAAAGCTCCTACGAGCAGTACTTC
-,-,TRBJ2-3,16,TRBV4-2,CASSQEGYGSTDTQYF,TGTGCCAGCAGCCAAGAGGGGTACGGGAGTACAGATACGCAGTATTTT
-,-,TRBJ1-2,15,TRBV2,CASSERGGGNYGYTF,TGTGCCAGCAGTGAAAGGGGGGGCGGTAACTATGGCTACACCTTC
-,-,TRBJ2-2,16,TRBV7-9,CASSSPGVGSTGELFF,TGTGCCAGCAGCTCCCCGGGGGTAGGTAGCACCGGGGAGCTGTTTTTT
-,-,TRBJ2-7,14,TRBV3-1/TRBV3-2,CASSQAQGSDEQYF,TGTGCCAGCAGCCAAGCCCAGGGGTCGGACGAGCAGTACTTC
once,TRBD2,TRBJ2-3,13,TRBV5-1,CASSFIAGATQYF,TGCGCCAGCAGCTTTATAGCGGGGGCCACGCAGTATTTT
once,-,TRBJ2-2,15,TRBV5-1,CATQPGTTNTGELFF,TGCGCCACCCAACCAGGGACAACGAACACCGGGGAGCTGTTTTTT
once,-,TRBJ1-2,12,TRBV2,CATARGNYGYTF,TGTGCCACCGCCCGGGGGAACTATGGCTACACCTTC
once,-,TRBJ2-1,15,TRBV7-9,CASSLMAGSYNEQFF,TGTGCCAGCAGCTTAATGGCGGGCTCCTACAATGAGCAGTTCTTC
-,TRBD2,TRBJ2-5,16,TRBV7-2,CASSFGLAGRVETQYF,TGTGCCAGCAGCTTCGGACTAGCGGGGAGGGTAGAGACCCAGTACTTC
once,-,TRBJ2-2,16,TRBV6-1,CASSEVGDINTGELFF,TGTGCCAGCAGTGAAGTAGGGGACATAAACACCGGGGAGCTGTTTTTT
few,TRBD1,TRBJ2-2,18,TRBV5-1,CASEDEGKGAVGTGELFF,TGCGCCAGCGAGGATGAGGGGAAGGGGGCGGTCGGCACCGGGGAGCTGTTTTTT
-,TRBD1,TRBJ1-2,15,TRBV6-5,CASTSRGQVNYGYTF,TGTGCCAGCACCTCGCGGGGACAGGTTAACTATGGCTACACCTTC
-,-,TRBJ2-2,13,TRBV29-1,CSVVPGLTGELFF,TGCAGCGTTGTGCCGGGACTCACCGGGGAGCTGTTTTTT
-,-,TRBJ1-2,12,TRBV7-9,CASSPRVFGYTF,TGTGCCAGCAGCCCGAGGGTTTTCGGCTACACCTTC
-,TRBD1,TRBJ1-1,14,TRBV2,CASSSGTGSAEAFF,TGTGCCAGCAGCTCGGGGACAGGGTCCGCTGAAGCTTTCTTT
-,TRBD2,TRBJ2-3,15,TRBV4-2,CASSPQRGETDTQYF,TGTGCCAGCAGCCCCCAGCGGGGGGAAACAGATACGCAGTATTTT
once,TRBD1,TRBJ2-7,15,TRBV6-5,CASMEGGTGLYEQYF,TGTGCCAGCATGGAGGGAGGGACAGGGCTATACGAGCAGTACTTC
-,TRBD1,TRBJ2-2,15,TRBV5-1,CASSFGTGPSRELFF,TGCGCCAGCAGCTTCGGGACAGGGCCTTCCCGGGAGCTGTTTTTT
-,TRBD1,TRBJ1-5,16,TRBV10-1,CASSRDGTGNNQPQHF,TGCGCCAGCAGCCGCGATGGGACAGGGAACAATCAGCCCCAGCATTTT
few,-,TRBJ2-2,15,TRBV6-4,CASSPGTANTGELFF,TGTGCCAGCAGTCCCGGCACAGCGAACACCGGGGAGCTGTTTTTT
-,TRBD2,TRBJ2-7,17,TRBV6-2/TRBV6-3,CASSYPHSGGFLHEQYF,TGTGCCAGCAGTTACCCTCATAGCGGGGGGTTTCTCCACGAGCAGTACTTC
once,TRBD2,TRBJ2-7,13,TRBV29-1,CSVKTSGAYEQYF,TGCAGCGTTAAGACTAGCGGAGCTTACGAGCAGTACTTC
many,-,TRBJ2-2,13,TRBV12-3/TRBV12-4,CASSLRGTGELFF,TGTGCCAGCAGTTTAAGGGGAACCGGGGAGCTGTTTTTT
-,-,TRBJ2-2,12,TRBV5-1,CASSFDTGELFF,TGCGCCAGCAGTTTCGACACCGGGGAGCTGTTTTTT
few,TRBD1,TRBJ1-6,16,TRBV7-2,CASSLTIGAGGSPLHF,TGTGCCAGCAGCTTAACCATCGGGGCAGGGGGCTCACCCCTCCACTTT
-,-,TRBJ2-3,14,TRBV11-2,CASSPLEGTDTQYF,TGTGCCAGCAGCCCCCTAGAGGGCACAGATACGCAGTATTTT
-,-,TRBJ1-2,15,TRBV28,CASSLPTGTFKGYTF,TGTGCCAGCAGTTTACCTACAGGGACGTTTAAGGGCTACACCTTC
-,TRBD1,TRBJ1-3,13,TRBV12-3/TRBV12-4,CASRQGAGNTIYF,TGTGCCAGCAGACAGGGGGCTGGAAACACCATATATTTT